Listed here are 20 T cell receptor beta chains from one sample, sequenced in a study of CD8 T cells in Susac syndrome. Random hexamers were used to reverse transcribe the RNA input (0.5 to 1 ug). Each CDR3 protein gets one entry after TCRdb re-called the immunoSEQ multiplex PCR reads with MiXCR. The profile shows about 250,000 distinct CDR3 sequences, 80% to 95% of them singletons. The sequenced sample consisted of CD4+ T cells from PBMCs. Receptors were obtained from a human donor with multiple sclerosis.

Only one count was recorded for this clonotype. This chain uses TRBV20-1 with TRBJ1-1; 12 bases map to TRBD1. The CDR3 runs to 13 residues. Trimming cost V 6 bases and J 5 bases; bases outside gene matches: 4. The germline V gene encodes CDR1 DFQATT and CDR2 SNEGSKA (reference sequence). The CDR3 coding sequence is TGCAGTGCCGGGACAGGGGGCGGTACTGAAGCTTTCTTT. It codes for CSAGTGGGTEAFF.

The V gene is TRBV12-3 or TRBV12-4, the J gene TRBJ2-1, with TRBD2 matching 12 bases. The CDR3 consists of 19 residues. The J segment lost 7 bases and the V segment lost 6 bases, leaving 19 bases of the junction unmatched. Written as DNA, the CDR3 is TGTGCCAGCAGCCCCCCCTTCTCGGCTAGCGGGGGGGCAGGGAATGAGCAGTTCTTC. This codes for CASSPPFSASGGAGNEQFF.

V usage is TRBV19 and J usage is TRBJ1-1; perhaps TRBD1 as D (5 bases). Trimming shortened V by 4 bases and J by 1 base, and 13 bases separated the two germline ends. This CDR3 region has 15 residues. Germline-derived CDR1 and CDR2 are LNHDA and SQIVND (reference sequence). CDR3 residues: CASSNQGAENTEAFF. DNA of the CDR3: TGTGCCAGTAGTAACCAGGGCGCGGAGAACACTGAAGCTTTCTTT.

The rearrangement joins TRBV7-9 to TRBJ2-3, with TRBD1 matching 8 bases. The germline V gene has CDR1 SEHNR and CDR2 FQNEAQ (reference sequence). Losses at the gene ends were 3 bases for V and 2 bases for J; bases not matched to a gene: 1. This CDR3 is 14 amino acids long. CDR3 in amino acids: CASSLTGDTDTQYF. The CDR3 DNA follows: TGTGCCAGCAGCTTGACAGGGGACACAGATACGCAGTATTTT.

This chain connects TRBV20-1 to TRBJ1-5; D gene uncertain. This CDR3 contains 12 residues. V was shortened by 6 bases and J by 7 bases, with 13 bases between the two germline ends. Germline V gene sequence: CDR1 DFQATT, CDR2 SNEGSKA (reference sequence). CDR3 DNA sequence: TGCAGTGCAATTGCTCTTGGGCAGCCCCAGCATTTT. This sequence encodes CSAIALGQPQHF.

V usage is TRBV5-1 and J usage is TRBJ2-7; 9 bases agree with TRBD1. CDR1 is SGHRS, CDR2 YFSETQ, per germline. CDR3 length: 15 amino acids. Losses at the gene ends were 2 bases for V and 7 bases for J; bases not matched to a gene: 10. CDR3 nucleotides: TGCGCCAGCAGCTTTATAGGAACAGGGGGCGATGAGCAGTACTTC. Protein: CASSFIGTGGDEQYF.

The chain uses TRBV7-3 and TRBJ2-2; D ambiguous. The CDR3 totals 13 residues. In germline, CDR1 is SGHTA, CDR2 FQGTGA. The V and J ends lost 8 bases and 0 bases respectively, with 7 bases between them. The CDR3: CASGQTNTGELFF. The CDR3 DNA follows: TGTGCCAGCGGCCAGACGAACACCGGGGAGCTGTTTTTT.

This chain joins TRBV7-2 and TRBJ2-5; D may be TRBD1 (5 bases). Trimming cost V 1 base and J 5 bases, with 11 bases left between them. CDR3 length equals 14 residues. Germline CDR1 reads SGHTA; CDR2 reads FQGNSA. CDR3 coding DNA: TGTGCCAGCAGCTTAGGTGGGGCCTCGGAGACCCAGTACTTC. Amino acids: CASSLGGASETQYF.

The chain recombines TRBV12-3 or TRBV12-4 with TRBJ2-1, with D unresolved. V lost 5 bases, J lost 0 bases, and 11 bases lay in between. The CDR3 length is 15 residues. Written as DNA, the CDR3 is TGTGCCAGCAGTACTTCTTCAAACTCCTACAATGAGCAGTTCTTC. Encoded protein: CASSTSSNSYNEQFF.

This chain's CDR3 is CASSQVTTGPWEQYF. Here the CDR3 DNA reads TGTGCCAGCAGCCAAGTTACGACAGGGCCCTGGGAGCAGTACTTC. The rearrangement uses TRBV4-2 and TRBJ2-7; 7 bases align to TRBD1. The length of the CDR3 is 15 residues. The V and J ends lost 1 base and 7 bases, in that order; junction bases with no gene match: 10. Germline loops: CDR1 LGHNA, CDR2 YNFKEQ.

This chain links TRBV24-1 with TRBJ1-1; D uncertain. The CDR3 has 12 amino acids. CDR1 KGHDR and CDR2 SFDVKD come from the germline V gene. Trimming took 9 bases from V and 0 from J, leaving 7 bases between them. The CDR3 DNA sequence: TGTGCCACCCGCGGGATGAACACTGAAGCTTTCTTT. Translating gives CATRGMNTEAFF.

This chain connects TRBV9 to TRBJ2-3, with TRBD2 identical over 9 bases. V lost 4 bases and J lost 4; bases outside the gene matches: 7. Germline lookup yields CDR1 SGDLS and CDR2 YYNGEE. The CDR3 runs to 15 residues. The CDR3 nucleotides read TGTGCCAGCAGCCGCAGAAGGACTAGCGCAGATACGCAGTATTTT. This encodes CASSRRRTSADTQYF. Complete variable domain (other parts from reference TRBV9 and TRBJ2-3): DSGVTQTPKHLITATGQRVTLRCSPRSGDLSVYWYQQSLDQGLQFLIQYYNGEERAKGNILERFSAQQFPDLHSELNLSSLELGDSALYFCASSRRRTSADTQYFGPGTRLTVL.

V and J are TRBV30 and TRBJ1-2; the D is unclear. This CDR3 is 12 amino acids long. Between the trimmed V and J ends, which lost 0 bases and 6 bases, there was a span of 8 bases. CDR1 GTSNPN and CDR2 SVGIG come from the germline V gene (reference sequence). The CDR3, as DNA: TGTGCCTGGAGTGTACAGCCTCATGGCTACACCTTC. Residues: CAWSVQPHGYTF.

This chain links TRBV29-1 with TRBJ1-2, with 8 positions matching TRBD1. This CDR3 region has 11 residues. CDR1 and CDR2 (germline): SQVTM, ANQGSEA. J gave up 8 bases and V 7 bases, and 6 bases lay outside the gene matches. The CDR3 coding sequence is TGCAGCGGCACGACAGGGGAAGGCTACACCTTC. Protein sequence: CSGTTGEGYTF.

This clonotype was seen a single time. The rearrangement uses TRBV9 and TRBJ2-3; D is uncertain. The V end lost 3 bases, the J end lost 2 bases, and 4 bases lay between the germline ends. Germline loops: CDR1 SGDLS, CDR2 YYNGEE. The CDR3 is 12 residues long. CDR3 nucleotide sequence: TGTGCCAGCAGCGAGTACACAGATACGCAGTATTTT. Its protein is CASSEYTDTQYF. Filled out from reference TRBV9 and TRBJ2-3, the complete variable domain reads DSGVTQTPKHLITATGQRVTLRCSPRSGDLSVYWYQQSLDQGLQFLIQYYNGEERAKGNILERFSAQQFPDLHSELNLSSLELGDSALYFCASSEYTDTQYFGPGTRLTVL.

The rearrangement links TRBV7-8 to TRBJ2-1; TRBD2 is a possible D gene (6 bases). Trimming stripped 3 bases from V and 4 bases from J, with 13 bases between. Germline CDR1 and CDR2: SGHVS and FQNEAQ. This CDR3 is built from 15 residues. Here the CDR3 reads CASSFTRDSYNEQFF. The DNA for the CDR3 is TGTGCCAGCAGCTTTACTAGGGACTCTTACAATGAGCAGTTCTTC.

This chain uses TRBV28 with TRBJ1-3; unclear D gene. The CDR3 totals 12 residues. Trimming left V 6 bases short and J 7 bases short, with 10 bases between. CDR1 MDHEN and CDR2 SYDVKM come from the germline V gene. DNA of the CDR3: TGTGCCAGCAGCGGTCGGCAGAACACCATATATTTT. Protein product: CASSGRQNTIYF.

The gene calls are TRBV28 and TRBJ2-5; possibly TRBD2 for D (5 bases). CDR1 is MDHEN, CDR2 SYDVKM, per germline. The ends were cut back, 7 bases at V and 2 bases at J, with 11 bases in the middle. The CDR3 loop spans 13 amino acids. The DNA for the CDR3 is TGTGCCAGCATGAAAGGGAGACAAGAGACCCAGTACTTC. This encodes CASMKGRQETQYF.

This chain's CDR3 is CASSPQSGGKNSPLHF. CDR3 sequence (DNA): TGTGCCAGCAGCCCGCAATCAGGGGGGAAAAATTCACCCCTCCACTTT. The chain recombines TRBV4-2 with TRBJ1-6; 7 bases agree with TRBD1. The ends lost 4 bases at V and 7 bases at J; junction bases unmatched: 10. This CDR3 comprises 16 residues. Germline CDR1 LGHNA, CDR2 YNFKEQ.

The CDR3 reads CASSPIGGFNNEQFF. CDR3 sequence (DNA): TGTGCCAGCAGCCCCATCGGGGGATTCAACAATGAGCAGTTCTTC. The chain carries TRBV9 and TRBJ2-1; TRBD2 is a possible D gene (6 bases). The CDR3 spans 15 residues. The V end lost 4 bases, the J end lost 5 bases, and 16 bases lay between the germline ends. Germline CDR1 and CDR2: SGDLS and YYNGEE.